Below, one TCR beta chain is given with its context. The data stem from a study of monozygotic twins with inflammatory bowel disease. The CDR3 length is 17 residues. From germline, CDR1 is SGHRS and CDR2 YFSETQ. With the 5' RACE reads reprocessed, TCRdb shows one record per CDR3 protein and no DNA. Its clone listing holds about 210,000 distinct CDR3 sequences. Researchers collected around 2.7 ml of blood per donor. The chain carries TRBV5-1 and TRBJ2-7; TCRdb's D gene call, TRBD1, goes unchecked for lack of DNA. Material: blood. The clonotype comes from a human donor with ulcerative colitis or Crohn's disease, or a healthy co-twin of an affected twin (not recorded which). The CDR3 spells CASSLTRTGPSIDEQYF.